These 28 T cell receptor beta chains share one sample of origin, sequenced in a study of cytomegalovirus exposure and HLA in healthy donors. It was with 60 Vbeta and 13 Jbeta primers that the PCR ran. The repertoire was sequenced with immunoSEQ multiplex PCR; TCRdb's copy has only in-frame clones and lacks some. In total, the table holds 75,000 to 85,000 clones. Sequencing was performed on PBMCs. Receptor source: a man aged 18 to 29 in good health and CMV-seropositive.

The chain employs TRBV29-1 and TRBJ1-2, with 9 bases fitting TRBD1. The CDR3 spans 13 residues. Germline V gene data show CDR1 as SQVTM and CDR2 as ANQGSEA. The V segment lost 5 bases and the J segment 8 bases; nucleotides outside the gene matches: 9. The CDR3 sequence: CSVRPTGGGGYTF. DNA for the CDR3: TGCAGCGTTCGTCCTACAGGGGGCGGCGGCTACACCTTC.

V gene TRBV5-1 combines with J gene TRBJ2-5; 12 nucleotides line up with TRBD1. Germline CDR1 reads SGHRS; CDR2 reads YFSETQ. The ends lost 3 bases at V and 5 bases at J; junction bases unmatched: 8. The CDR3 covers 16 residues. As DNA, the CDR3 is TGCGCCAGCAGCTCCACCGGGACAGGGGGCATGGAGACCCAGTACTTC. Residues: CASSSTGTGGMETQYF.

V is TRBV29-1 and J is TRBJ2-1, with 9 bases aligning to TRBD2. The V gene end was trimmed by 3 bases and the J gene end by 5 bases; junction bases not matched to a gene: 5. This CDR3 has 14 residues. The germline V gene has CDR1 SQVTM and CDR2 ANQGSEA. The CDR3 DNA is TGCAGCGTTGAGTTAGCGGGGGACGACAATGAGCAGTTCTTC. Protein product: CSVELAGDDNEQFF.

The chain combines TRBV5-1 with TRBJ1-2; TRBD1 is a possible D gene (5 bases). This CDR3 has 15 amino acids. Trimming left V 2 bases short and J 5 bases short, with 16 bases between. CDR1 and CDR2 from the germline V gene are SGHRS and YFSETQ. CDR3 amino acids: CASSLGAGSFYGYTF. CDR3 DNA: TGCGCCAGCAGCTTAGGGGCAGGGTCCTTTTATGGCTACACCTTC.

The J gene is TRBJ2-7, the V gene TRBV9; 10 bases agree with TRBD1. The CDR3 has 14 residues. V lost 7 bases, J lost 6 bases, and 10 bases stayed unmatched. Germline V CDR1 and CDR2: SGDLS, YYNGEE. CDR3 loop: CASANSDRGFEQYF. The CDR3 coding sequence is TGTGCCAGCGCGAATTCGGACAGGGGGTTCGAGCAGTACTTC.

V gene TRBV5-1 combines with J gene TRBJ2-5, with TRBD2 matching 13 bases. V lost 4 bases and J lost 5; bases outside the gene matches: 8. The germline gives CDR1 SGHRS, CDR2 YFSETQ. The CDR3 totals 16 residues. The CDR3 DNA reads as TGCGCCAGCAGCCCGGAGGGACTAGCGGGACGGGAGACCCAGTACTTC. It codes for CASSPEGLAGRETQYF. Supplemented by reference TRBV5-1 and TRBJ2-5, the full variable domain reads KAGVTQTPRYLIKTRGQQVTLSCSPISGHRSVSWYQQTPGQGLQFLFEYFSETQRNKGNFPGRFSGRQFSNSRSEMNVSTLELGDSALYLCASSPEGLAGRETQYFGPGTRLLVL.

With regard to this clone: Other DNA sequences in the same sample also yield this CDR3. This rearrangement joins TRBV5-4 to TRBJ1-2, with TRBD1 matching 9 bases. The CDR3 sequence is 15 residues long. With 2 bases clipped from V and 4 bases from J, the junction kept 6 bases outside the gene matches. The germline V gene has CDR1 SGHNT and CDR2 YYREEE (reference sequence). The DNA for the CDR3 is TGTGCCAGCAGCTTTCCAGGACAGGGGTCCTATGGCTACACCTTC. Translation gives CASSFPGQGSYGYTF.

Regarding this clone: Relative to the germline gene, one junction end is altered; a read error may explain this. Here the CDR3 DNA reads TGTGCCAGAAGTTACCAACCTGACAGAGAAGCTTTCTTT. Amino acid sequence: CARSYQPDREAFF. The rearrangement uses TRBV6-5 and TRBJ1-1, with D tentatively TRBD1 (5 bases). This CDR3 has 13 amino acids. Per the germline V gene, CDR1 is MNHEY and CDR2 is SVGAGI.

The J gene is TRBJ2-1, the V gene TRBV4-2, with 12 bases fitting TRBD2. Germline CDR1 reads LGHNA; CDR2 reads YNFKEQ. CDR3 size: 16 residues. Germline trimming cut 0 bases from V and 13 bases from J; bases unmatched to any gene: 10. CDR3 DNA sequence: TGTGCCAGCAGCCAAGATGAGACTAGCGGGAGTCCCATTCAGTTCTTC. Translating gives CASSQDETSGSPIQFF.

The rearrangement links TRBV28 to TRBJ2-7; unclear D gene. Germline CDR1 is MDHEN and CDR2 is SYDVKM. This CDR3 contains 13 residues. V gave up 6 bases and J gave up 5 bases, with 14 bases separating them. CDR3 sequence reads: CASSSGVMDEQYF. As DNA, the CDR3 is TGTGCCAGCAGCTCGGGTGTGATGGACGAGCAGTACTTC.

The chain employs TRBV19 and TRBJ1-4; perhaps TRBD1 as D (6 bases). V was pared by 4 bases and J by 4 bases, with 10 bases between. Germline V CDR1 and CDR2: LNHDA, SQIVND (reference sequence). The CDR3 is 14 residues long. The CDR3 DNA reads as TGTGCCAGTAGTAGAAGGGGGATTAATGAAAAACTGTTTTTT. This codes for CASSRRGINEKLFF.

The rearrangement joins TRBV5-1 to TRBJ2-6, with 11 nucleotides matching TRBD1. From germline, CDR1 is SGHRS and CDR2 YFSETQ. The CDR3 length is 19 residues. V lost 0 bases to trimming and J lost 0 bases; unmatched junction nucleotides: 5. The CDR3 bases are TGCGCCAGCAGCTTGGCCCCGGGACAGGGGGGCTCTGGGGCCAACGTCCTGACTTTC. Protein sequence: CASSLAPGQGGSGANVLTF.

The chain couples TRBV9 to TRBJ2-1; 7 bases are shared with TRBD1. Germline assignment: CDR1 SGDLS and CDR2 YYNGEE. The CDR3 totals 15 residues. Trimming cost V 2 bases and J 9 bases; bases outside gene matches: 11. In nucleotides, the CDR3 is TGTGCCAGCAGCGTCGGGACAGAGTCCAGGGGTGAGCAGTTCTTC. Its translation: CASSVGTESRGEQFF.

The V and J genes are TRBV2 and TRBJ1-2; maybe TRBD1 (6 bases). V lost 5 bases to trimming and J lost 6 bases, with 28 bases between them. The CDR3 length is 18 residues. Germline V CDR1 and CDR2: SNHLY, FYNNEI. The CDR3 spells CASSQEGLGAGSVHGYTF. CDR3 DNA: TGTGCCAGCAGTCAAGAGGGTCTGGGGGCAGGATCTGTACATGGCTACACCTTC.

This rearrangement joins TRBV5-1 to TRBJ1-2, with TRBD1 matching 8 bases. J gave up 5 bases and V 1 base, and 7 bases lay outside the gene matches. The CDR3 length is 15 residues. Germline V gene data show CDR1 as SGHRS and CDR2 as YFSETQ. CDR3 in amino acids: CASSLYRGSGYGYTF. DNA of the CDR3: TGCGCCAGCAGCTTGTACAGGGGGTCGGGGTATGGCTACACCTTC. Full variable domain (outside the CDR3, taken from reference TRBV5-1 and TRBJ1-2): KAGVTQTPRYLIKTRGQQVTLSCSPISGHRSVSWYQQTPGQGLQFLFEYFSETQRNKGNFPGRFSGRQFSNSRSEMNVSTLELGDSALYLCASSLYRGSGYGYTFGSGTRLTVV.

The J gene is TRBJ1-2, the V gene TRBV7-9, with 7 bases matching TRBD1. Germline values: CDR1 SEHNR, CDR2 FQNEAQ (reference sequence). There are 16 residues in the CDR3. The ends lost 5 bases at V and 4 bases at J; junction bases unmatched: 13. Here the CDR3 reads CASSHRRGEFGYGYTF. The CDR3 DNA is TGTGCCAGCAGCCATCGCAGGGGGGAGTTCGGCTATGGCTACACCTTC.

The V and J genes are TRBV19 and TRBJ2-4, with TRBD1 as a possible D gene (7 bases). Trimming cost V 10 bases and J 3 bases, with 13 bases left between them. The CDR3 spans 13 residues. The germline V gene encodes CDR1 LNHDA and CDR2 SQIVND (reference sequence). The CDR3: CATAGQFKNIQYF. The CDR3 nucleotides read TGTGCCACTGCGGGACAGTTCAAAAACATTCAGTACTTC.

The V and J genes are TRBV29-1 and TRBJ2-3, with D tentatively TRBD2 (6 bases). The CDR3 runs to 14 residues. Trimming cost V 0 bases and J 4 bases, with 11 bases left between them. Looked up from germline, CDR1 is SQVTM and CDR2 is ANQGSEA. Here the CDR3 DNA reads TGCAGCGTTGAAGATGGAGGGAGAGCAGATACGCAGTATTTT. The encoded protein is CSVEDGGRADTQYF.

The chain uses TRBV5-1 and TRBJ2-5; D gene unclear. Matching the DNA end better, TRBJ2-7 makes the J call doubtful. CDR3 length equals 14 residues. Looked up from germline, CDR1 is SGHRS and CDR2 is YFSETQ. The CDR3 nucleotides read TGCGCCAGCAGCTTGGGTACAGTCACCTACGAGCAGTACTTC. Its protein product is CASSLGTVTYEQYF.

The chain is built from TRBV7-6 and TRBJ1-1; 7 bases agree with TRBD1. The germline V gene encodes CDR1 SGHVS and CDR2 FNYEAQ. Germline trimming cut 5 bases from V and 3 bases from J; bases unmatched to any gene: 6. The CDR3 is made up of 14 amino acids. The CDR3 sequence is CASSRGGQYTEAFF. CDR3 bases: TGTGCCAGCAGCCGAGGGGGCCAGTACACTGAAGCTTTCTTT. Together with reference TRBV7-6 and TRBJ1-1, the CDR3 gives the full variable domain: GAGVSQSPRYKVTKRGQDVALRCDPISGHVSLYWYRQALGQGPEFLTYFNYEAQQDKSGLPNDRFSAERPEGSISTLTIQRTEQRDSAMYRCASSRGGQYTEAFFGQGTRLTVV.

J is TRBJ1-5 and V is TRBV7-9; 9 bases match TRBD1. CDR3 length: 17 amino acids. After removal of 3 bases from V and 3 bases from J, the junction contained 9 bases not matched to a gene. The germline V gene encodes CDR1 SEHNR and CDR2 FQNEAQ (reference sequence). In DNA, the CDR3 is TGTGCCAGCAGCTTTAACTCCGGGACAGGGATCAATCAGCCCCAGCATTTT. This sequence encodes CASSFNSGTGINQPQHF.

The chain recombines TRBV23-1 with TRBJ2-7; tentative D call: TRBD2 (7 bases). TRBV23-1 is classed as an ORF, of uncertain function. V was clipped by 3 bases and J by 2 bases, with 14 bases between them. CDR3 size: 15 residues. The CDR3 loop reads CASSHYTGRAYEQYF. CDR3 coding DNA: TGCGCCAGCAGTCATTATACAGGGAGGGCCTACGAGCAGTACTTC.

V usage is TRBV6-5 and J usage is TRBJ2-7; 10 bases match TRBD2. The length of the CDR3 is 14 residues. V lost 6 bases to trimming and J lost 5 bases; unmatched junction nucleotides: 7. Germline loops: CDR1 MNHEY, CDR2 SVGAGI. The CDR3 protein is CASSIGLAGDEQYF. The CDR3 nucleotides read TGTGCCAGCAGCATAGGGCTAGCGGGAGACGAGCAGTACTTC.

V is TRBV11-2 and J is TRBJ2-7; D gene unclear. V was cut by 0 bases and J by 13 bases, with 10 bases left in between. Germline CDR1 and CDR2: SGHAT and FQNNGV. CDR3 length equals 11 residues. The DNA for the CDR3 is TGTGCCAGCAGCTTAGATATGGGCGTATACTTC. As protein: CASSLDMGVYF.

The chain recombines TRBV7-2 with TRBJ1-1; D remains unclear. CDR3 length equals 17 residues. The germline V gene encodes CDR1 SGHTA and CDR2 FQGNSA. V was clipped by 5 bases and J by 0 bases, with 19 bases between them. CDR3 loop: CASSPLRHRVMNTEAFF. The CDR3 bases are TGTGCCAGCAGCCCCCTCCGGCACCGGGTTATGAACACTGAAGCTTTCTTT.

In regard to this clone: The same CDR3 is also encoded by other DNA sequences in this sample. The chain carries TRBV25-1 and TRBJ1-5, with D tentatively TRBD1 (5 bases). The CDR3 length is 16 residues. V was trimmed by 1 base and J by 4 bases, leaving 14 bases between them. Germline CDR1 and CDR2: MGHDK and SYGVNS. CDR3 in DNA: TGTGCCAGCAGTGAATCCGGGCAGGGTGAAAATCAGCCCCAGCATTTT. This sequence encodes CASSESGQGENQPQHF.

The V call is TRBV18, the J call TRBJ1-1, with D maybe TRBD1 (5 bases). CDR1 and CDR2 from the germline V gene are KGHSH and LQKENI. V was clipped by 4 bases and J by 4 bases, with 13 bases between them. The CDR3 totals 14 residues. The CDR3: CASSQGQPGTEAFF. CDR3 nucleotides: TGTGCCAGCTCACAGGGGCAGCCGGGCACTGAAGCTTTCTTT.

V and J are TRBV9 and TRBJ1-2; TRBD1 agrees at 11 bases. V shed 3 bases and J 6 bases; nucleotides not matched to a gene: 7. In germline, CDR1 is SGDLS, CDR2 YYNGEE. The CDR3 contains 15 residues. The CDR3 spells CASSAMDRGHNGYTF. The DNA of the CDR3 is TGTGCCAGCAGCGCCATGGACAGGGGGCACAATGGCTACACCTTC.